This is a list of T cell receptor beta chains from one sample in a study of CD8 T cells in ankylosing spondylitis. Using its own MiXCR run on the 5' RACE reads, TCRdb lists one record per CDR3 protein. The data contain some 800,000 distinct CDR3 sequences, about 11% of them singletons. The sequenced sample was blood, either unsorted or a sorted T cell fraction (not recorded which). The receptors were gathered from a male donor with ankylosing spondylitis. The CDR3 runs from the conserved cysteine through the conserved F or W. Each record gives: J gene, V gene, D gene, clone size, CDR3 DNA, CDR3 protein. The D gene is left open where the match is weak. Clone size is shown for a subset of rows, as once, few, many or a class of expanded clone.

TRBJ2-3 TRBV9 NA NA TGTGCCAGCAGCGTATTTGGGTGGACGACAGATACGCAGTATTTT CASSVFGWTTDTQYF
TRBJ1-1 TRBV12-3/TRBV12-4 NA few TGTGCCAGCAGTAAAACTGGAGGTCTTGAAGCTTTCTTT CASSKTGGLEAFF
TRBJ2-7 TRBV5-1 TRBD1 few TGCGCCAGCAGCCATCGGACAGGGCGACGCGAGCAGTACTTC CASSHRTGRREQYF
TRBJ2-5 TRBV4-3 NA few TGCGCCAGCAGCCAAGATGCAGGGTGGGGGGAGACCCAGTACTTC CASSQDAGWGETQYF
TRBJ2-7 TRBV20-1 TRBD2 few TGCAGTGCCGGTGCGGGAGGGGACGAGCAGTACTTC CSAGAGGDEQYF
TRBJ1-4 TRBV5-1 NA many TGCGCCAGCAGCTTCCAGGCCGCAACTAATGAAAAACTGTTTTTT CASSFQAATNEKLFF
TRBJ2-1 TRBV4-1 NA NA TGCGCCAGCAGCCGTCGTGGCGGGCAAGATAGCAATGAGCAGTTCTTC CASSRRGGQDSNEQFF
TRBJ1-3 TRBV9 NA many TGTGCCAGCAGCGTAAGTACGGCAGACTCTGGAAACACCATATATTTT CASSVSTADSGNTIYF
TRBJ1-1 TRBV20-1 NA NA TGCAGTGCCCTCTTGGGGGGTAAAGCTTTCTTT CSALLGGKAFF
TRBJ2-7 TRBV18 TRBD1 few TGTGCCAGCTCAGCGGGGACAGGGTTCGAAGAGCAGTACTTC CASSAGTGFEEQYF